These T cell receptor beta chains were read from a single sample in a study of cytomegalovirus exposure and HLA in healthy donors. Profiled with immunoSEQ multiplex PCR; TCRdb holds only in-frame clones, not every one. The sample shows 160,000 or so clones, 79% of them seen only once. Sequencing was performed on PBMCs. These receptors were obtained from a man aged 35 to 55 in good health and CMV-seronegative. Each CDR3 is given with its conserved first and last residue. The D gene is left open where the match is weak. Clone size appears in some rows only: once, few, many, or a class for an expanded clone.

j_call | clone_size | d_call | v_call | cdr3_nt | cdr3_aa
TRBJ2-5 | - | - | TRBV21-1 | TGTGCCAGCAGCCCCCGAGGGAGCGGGGATAAAGAGACCCAGTACTTC | CASSPRGSGDKETQYF
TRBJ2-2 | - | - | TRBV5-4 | TGTGCCAGCAGGGGGGGATCGAACACCGGGGAGCTGTTTTTT | CASRGGSNTGELFF
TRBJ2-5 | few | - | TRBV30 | TGTGCCTGGAGCGTAGGACTACTACAAGAGACCCAGTACTTC | CAWSVGLLQETQYF
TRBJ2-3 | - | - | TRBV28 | TGTGCCAGCAGTCTGGCAGACACAGATACGCAGTATTTT | CASSLADTDTQYF
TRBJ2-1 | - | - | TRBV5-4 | TGTGCCAGCAGCTTGGTCGGGAGCGGTGAGCAGTTCTTC | CASSLVGSGEQFF
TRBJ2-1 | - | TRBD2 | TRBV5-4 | TGTGCCAGCAGCCCAGGGACTAGCGGGGGTAATGAGCAGTTCTTC | CASSPGTSGGNEQFF
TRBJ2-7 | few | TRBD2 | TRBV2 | TGTGCCAGCAGGGTAGCGGGAGACTACGAGCAGTACTTC | CASRVAGDYEQYF
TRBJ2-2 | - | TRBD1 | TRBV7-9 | TGTGCCAGCCGACCCCGGACAGGGAGTAGGCTGTTTTTT | CASRPRTGSRLFF
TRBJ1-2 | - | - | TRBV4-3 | TGCGCCAGCAGCCAAGATCGGGTAGTTTACTATGGCTACACCTTC | CASSQDRVVYYGYTF
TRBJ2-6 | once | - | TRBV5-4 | TGTGCCAGCAGCTCACCTGGCCGGGGCTCTGGGGCCAACGTCCTGACTTTC | CASSSPGRGSGANVLTF
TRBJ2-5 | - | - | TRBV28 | TGTGCCAGCACCCCTTATGGGAGGGGGGCCAGGACCCAGTACTTC | CASTPYGRGARTQYF
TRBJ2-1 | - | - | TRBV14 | TGTGCCAGCAGCCCGACTCTACAGGTCAATGAGCAGTTCTTC | CASSPTLQVNEQFF
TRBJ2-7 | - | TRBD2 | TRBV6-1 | TGTGCCAGCAGCCCAACCAGCGGGAGGACCCAGCAGTACTTC | CASSPTSGRTQQYF
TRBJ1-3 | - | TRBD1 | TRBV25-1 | TGTGCCAGCAGTTCGACAGGGTATGGAAACACCATATATTTT | CASSSTGYGNTIYF
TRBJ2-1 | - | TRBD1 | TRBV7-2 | TGTGCCAGCAGCCCTCGACAGGGTCTGAGCGATGAGCAGTTCTTC | CASSPRQGLSDEQFF
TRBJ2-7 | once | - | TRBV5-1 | TGCGCCAGCAGCGGCAGGGTACTACCGGGCTCCTACGAGCAGTACTTC | CASSGRVLPGSYEQYF
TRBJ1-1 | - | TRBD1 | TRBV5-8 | TGTGCCAGCAGCTTCCGTCGGACAGGGGCGGCTGAAGCTTTCTTT | CASSFRRTGAAEAFF
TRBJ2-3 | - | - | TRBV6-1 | TGTGCCAGCAGTGCCCTCAGGGGCCTTCACCTTACAGATACGCAGTATTTT | CASSALRGLHLTDTQYF
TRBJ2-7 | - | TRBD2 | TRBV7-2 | TGTGCCAGCAGCTTAGCGGCGGGAGGATCCTACGAGCAGTACTTC | CASSLAAGGSYEQYF
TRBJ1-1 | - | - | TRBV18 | TGTGCCAGCTCACCACCGACCAGGACTGAAGCTTTCTTT | CASSPPTRTEAFF
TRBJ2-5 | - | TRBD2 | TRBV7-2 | TGTGCCAGCAGCCCCCACTGGGCGGGAGGGCCCCAAGAGACCCAGTACTTC | CASSPHWAGGPQETQYF
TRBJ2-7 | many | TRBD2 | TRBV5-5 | TGTGCCAGCAGCGCGCTGACTAGCGGGGCCTCCTACGAGCAGTACTTC | CASSALTSGASYEQYF
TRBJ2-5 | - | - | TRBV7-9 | TGTGCCAGCAGCTCGGAGGTGGAGACCCAGTACTTC | CASSSEVETQYF
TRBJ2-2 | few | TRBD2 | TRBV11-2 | TGTGCCAGCAGCGGGGGACTAGCGGGAGAAGTAGCGAACACCGGGGAGCTGTTTTTT | CASSGGLAGEVANTGELFF
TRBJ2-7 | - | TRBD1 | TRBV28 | TGTGCCAGCAGTCCAGGGACAGGGGATCCGAGGCCGGCCTACGAGCAGTACTTC | CASSPGTGDPRPAYEQYF
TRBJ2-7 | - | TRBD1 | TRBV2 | TGTGCCAGCAAGGGACAGAAATCAGACGAGCAGTACTTC | CASKGQKSDEQYF
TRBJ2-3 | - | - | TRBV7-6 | TGTGCCAGCAGCTTAGGGCAGGGTCTGGATACGCAGTATTTT | CASSLGQGLDTQYF
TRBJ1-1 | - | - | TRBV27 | TGTGCCAGCAGTTTCTCGGGGACTGAAGCTTTCTTT | CASSFSGTEAFF
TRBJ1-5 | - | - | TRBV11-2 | TGTGCCAGCAGCTTAGGACACCATAGCAATCAGCCCCAGCATTTT | CASSLGHHSNQPQHF
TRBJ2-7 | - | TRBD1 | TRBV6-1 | TGTGCCAGCAGTGCAACCCCGGACAGGAGATCCTACGAGCAGTACTTC | CASSATPDRRSYEQYF
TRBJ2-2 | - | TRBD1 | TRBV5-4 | TGTGCCAGCAGCCCATGGACAGGGACGAACACCGGGGAGCTGTTTTTT | CASSPWTGTNTGELFF
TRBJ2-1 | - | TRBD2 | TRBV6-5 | TGTGCCAGCAGAACTAGCGGGAGGCACAATGAGCAGTTCTTC | CASRTSGRHNEQFF
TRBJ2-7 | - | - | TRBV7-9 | TGTGCCAGCAGCTTGCCGCTAGCCGAGCAGTACTTC | CASSLPLAEQYF
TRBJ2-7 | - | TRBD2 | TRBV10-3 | TGTGCCATCAGTGGGGCTAGCGGGTCCTCCTACGAGCAGTACTTC | CAISGASGSSYEQYF
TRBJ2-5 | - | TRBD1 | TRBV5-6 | TGTGCCAGCAGCGCTGGGACAGGACTGACCCAGTACTTC | CASSAGTGLTQYF
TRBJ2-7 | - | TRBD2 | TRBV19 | TGTGCCAGTAGTCCCCGGACTAGCGCAACCTACGAGCAGTACTTC | CASSPRTSATYEQYF
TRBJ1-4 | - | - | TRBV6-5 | TGTGCCAGCAGTTACAACAGGGCAACTAATGAAAAACTGTTTTTT | CASSYNRATNEKLFF
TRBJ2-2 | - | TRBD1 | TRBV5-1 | TGCGCCAGCAGCGATCCGGGACAGGGGAACACCGGGGAGCTGTTTTTT | CASSDPGQGNTGELFF
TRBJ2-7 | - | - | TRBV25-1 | TGTGCCAGCAGTGAAAGCTGGGGGGGCGGCCTCTCCGAGCAGTACTTC | CASSESWGGGLSEQYF
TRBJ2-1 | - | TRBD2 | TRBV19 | TGTGCCAGTAGTATAGACCCTAGCGGGGCACACAATGAGCAGTTCTTC | CASSIDPSGAHNEQFF
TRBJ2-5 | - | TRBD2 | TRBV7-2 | TGTGCCAGCAGCGCTTGGGGAGCGGGAGGGGGAGAGACCCAGTACTTC | CASSAWGAGGGETQYF